A selection of T cell receptor beta chains follows, all from one sample in a study of control samples from healthy donors and cancer patients. The repertoire was sequenced with immunoSEQ multiplex PCR; TCRdb's copy has only in-frame clones and lacks some. The table lists about 58,000 clones, 80% to 90% of them singletons. The specimen sequenced was PBMCs. The receptors stem from a woman aged 60 to 75 with lung cancer. Each CDR3 is given with its conserved first and last residue. The D gene is left open where the match is weak. Clone size is shown for a subset of rows, as once, few, many or a class of expanded clone.

CDR3aa: CASTKERYNEQFF
CDR3nt: TGTGCCAGCACTAAGGAACGCTACAATGAGCAGTTCTTC
j_gene: TRBJ2-1
v_gene: TRBV2
abundance: -
d_gene: -

CDR3aa: CATSREGGTYEQYF
CDR3nt: TGTGCCACCAGCAGAGAGGGGGGGACCTACGAGCAGTACTTC
j_gene: TRBJ2-7
v_gene: TRBV15
abundance: -
d_gene: TRBD2

CDR3aa: CASSLDVNENIQYF
CDR3nt: TGTGCCAGCAGCTTAGACGTTAATGAGAACATTCAGTACTTC
j_gene: TRBJ2-4
v_gene: TRBV7-2
abundance: -
d_gene: -

CDR3aa: CATGWGSTNTEAFF
CDR3nt: TGTGCGACCGGGTGGGGGTCGACGAACACTGAAGCTTTCTTT
j_gene: TRBJ1-1
v_gene: TRBV11-2
abundance: -
d_gene: -

CDR3aa: CSARDQGIAFF
CDR3nt: TGCAGTGCTAGGGACCAGGGGATCGCTTTCTTT
j_gene: TRBJ1-1
v_gene: TRBV20-1
abundance: -
d_gene: -

CDR3aa: CASSDRTGSREQFF
CDR3nt: TGTGCCAGCAGTGACAGGACAGGGAGCCGTGAGCAGTTCTTC
j_gene: TRBJ2-1
v_gene: TRBV2
abundance: -
d_gene: TRBD1

CDR3aa: CATSRDKGGNQPQHF
CDR3nt: TGTGCCACCAGCAGAGATAAGGGGGGTAATCAGCCCCAGCATTTT
j_gene: TRBJ1-5
v_gene: TRBV15
abundance: -
d_gene: -

CDR3aa: CASSERGQQYF
CDR3nt: TGTGCCAGCAGTGAAAGAGGGCAGCAGTACTTC
j_gene: TRBJ2-7
v_gene: TRBV6-1
abundance: -
d_gene: -

CDR3aa: CASSYIGQGHGELFF
CDR3nt: TGTGCCAGCAGCTATATCGGACAGGGCCACGGGGAGCTGTTTTTT
j_gene: TRBJ2-2
v_gene: TRBV13
abundance: -
d_gene: TRBD1

CDR3aa: CASSSALQGTDTQYF
CDR3nt: TGCGCCAGCAGCTCGGCCCTGCAGGGCACAGATACGCAGTATTTT
j_gene: TRBJ2-3
v_gene: TRBV5-1
abundance: -
d_gene: -

CDR3aa: CASSGTDRADEAFF
CDR3nt: TGTGCCAGCAGCGGGACGGACAGGGCCGATGAAGCTTTCTTT
j_gene: TRBJ1-1
v_gene: TRBV11-3
abundance: -
d_gene: TRBD1

CDR3aa: CASSFGGNTEAFF
CDR3nt: TGTGCCAGCAGTTTTGGAGGGAACACTGAAGCTTTCTTT
j_gene: TRBJ1-1
v_gene: TRBV12-3/TRBV12-4
abundance: -
d_gene: -

CDR3aa: CASSYSLLSEQHF
CDR3nt: TGTGCCAGCAGTTACTCACTGCTCTCGGAGCAGCATTTT
j_gene: TRBJ1-5
v_gene: TRBV6-5
abundance: -
d_gene: -

CDR3aa: CASSKEEGESTHTDTQYF
CDR3nt: TGTGCCAGCAGCAAAGAAGAAGGGGAGTCTACCCACACAGATACGCAGTATTTT
j_gene: TRBJ2-3
v_gene: TRBV21-1
abundance: -
d_gene: -

CDR3aa: CASSAGQGTGSYEQYF
CDR3nt: TGTGCCAGCAGCGCGGGACAGGGAACGGGCTCCTACGAGCAGTACTTC
j_gene: TRBJ2-7
v_gene: TRBV13
abundance: -
d_gene: TRBD1

CDR3aa: CASSLQAQPNEKLFF
CDR3nt: TGTGCCAGCAGCCTCCAGGCCCAACCTAATGAAAAACTGTTTTTT
j_gene: TRBJ1-4
v_gene: TRBV14
abundance: -
d_gene: -

CDR3aa: CASSYDGEATNEKLFF
CDR3nt: TGTGCCAGCAGCTACGATGGGGAGGCAACTAATGAAAAACTGTTTTTT
j_gene: TRBJ1-4
v_gene: TRBV7-9
abundance: medium-sized
d_gene: -

CDR3aa: CASSNRDRVSGANVLTF
CDR3nt: TGCGCCAGCAGCAACCGGGACAGGGTCTCTGGGGCCAACGTCCTGACTTTC
j_gene: TRBJ2-6
v_gene: TRBV5-1
abundance: -
d_gene: TRBD1

CDR3aa: CASSQGEHWNTEAFF
CDR3nt: TGTGCCAGCAGCCAAGGCGAACATTGGAACACTGAAGCTTTCTTT
j_gene: TRBJ1-1
v_gene: TRBV4-2
abundance: -
d_gene: -

CDR3aa: CASSLDRGQGNTEAFF
CDR3nt: TGTGCCAGCAGCTTAGATAGGGGACAGGGGAACACTGAAGCTTTCTTT
j_gene: TRBJ1-1
v_gene: TRBV7-9
abundance: -
d_gene: TRBD1

CDR3aa: CASSLRTGGLAGGLAYEQYF
CDR3nt: TGCGCCAGCAGCTTGCGGACGGGAGGGCTAGCGGGAGGCCTGGCCTACGAGCAGTACTTC
j_gene: TRBJ2-7
v_gene: TRBV5-1
abundance: -
d_gene: TRBD2

CDR3aa: CASSQEPGDTGELFF
CDR3nt: TGTGCCAGCAGCCAAGAGCCCGGAGACACCGGGGAGCTGTTTTTT
j_gene: TRBJ2-2
v_gene: TRBV4-2
abundance: -
d_gene: -

CDR3aa: CSVVPLEQAFF
CDR3nt: TGCAGCGTTGTCCCGTTGGAACAAGCTTTCTTT
j_gene: TRBJ1-1
v_gene: TRBV29-1
abundance: -
d_gene: -

CDR3aa: CASSLASTTGSEAFF
CDR3nt: TGTGCCAGCAGCTTGGCCAGCACTACTGGGTCTGAAGCTTTCTTT
j_gene: TRBJ1-1
v_gene: TRBV5-5
abundance: -
d_gene: -

CDR3aa: CASTLGGSGANVLTF
CDR3nt: TGTGCCAGCACCCTAGGGGGCTCTGGGGCCAACGTCCTGACTTTC
j_gene: TRBJ2-6
v_gene: TRBV28
abundance: -
d_gene: -

CDR3aa: CASSIRDRVHEQFF
CDR3nt: TGTGCCAGCAGCATCCGGGACAGGGTTCATGAGCAGTTCTTC
j_gene: TRBJ2-1
v_gene: TRBV7-8
abundance: -
d_gene: TRBD1

CDR3aa: CATSDSPGQPAYEQYF
CDR3nt: TGTGCCACCAGTGACTCCCCTGGACAGCCAGCCTACGAGCAGTACTTC
j_gene: TRBJ2-7
v_gene: TRBV24-1
abundance: -
d_gene: -

CDR3aa: CASRTQTTFF
CDR3nt: TGCGCCAGTCGGACTCAGACAACTTTCTTT
j_gene: TRBJ1-1
v_gene: TRBV10-1
abundance: once
d_gene: -

CDR3aa: CASSPSRGLFETQYF
CDR3nt: TGTGCCAGCAGCCCCTCCAGGGGCTTGTTCGAGACCCAGTACTTC
j_gene: TRBJ2-5
v_gene: TRBV5-5
abundance: -
d_gene: -

CDR3aa: CASSPRPTVQETQYF
CDR3nt: TGTGCCAGCTCACCTCGACCGACAGTCCAAGAGACCCAGTACTTC
j_gene: TRBJ2-5
v_gene: TRBV18
abundance: -
d_gene: -

CDR3aa: CASSYRQVSDTQYF
CDR3nt: TGTGCCAGCAGCTATAGACAGGTCTCAGATACGCAGTATTTT
j_gene: TRBJ2-3
v_gene: TRBV5-4
abundance: -
d_gene: -

CDR3aa: CASSLNEDQPQHF
CDR3nt: TGTGCCAGCAGCTTAAACGAGGATCAGCCCCAGCATTTT
j_gene: TRBJ1-5
v_gene: TRBV7-3
abundance: -
d_gene: -

CDR3aa: CASSFGTGAGDEQFF
CDR3nt: TGCGCCAGCAGCTTTGGGACAGGGGCTGGAGATGAGCAGTTCTTC
j_gene: TRBJ2-1
v_gene: TRBV5-1
abundance: -
d_gene: TRBD1

CDR3aa: CASARGENTGELFF
CDR3nt: TGTGCCAGCGCCCGGGGGGAGAACACCGGGGAGCTGTTTTTT
j_gene: TRBJ2-2
v_gene: TRBV6-5
abundance: -
d_gene: TRBD2

CDR3aa: CASSESYGYYYGYTF
CDR3nt: TGTGCCAGCAGTGAATCATACGGTTACTACTATGGCTACACCTTC
j_gene: TRBJ1-2
v_gene: TRBV25-1
abundance: once
d_gene: -

CDR3aa: CASSSPSAGGDTEAFF
CDR3nt: TGTGCCAGCAGCTCTCCTTCGGCAGGGGGTGATACTGAAGCTTTCTTT
j_gene: TRBJ1-1
v_gene: TRBV7-8
abundance: -
d_gene: TRBD1

CDR3aa: CASSPGQGADTQYF
CDR3nt: TGTGCCAGCAGCCCAGGACAGGGGGCAGATACGCAGTATTTT
j_gene: TRBJ2-3
v_gene: TRBV6-6
abundance: -
d_gene: TRBD1

CDR3aa: CASSLTPRAGNTIYF
CDR3nt: TGTGCCAGCAGTCTCACCCCTAGGGCTGGAAACACCATATATTTT
j_gene: TRBJ1-3
v_gene: TRBV6-6
abundance: -
d_gene: -

CDR3aa: CASSVSGGSNQPQHF
CDR3nt: TGTGCCAGCAGCGTATCAGGGGGGAGCAATCAGCCCCAGCATTTT
j_gene: TRBJ1-5
v_gene: TRBV9
abundance: -
d_gene: TRBD1

CDR3aa: CAIRHDSNQPQHF
CDR3nt: TGTGCCATCAGACATGATAGCAATCAGCCCCAGCATTTT
j_gene: TRBJ1-5
v_gene: TRBV10-3
abundance: -
d_gene: -

CDR3aa: CASRNAGGLTKNIQYF
CDR3nt: TGTGCCAGTAGAAACGCTGGGGGGTTGACCAAAAACATTCAGTACTTC
j_gene: TRBJ2-4
v_gene: TRBV19
abundance: once
d_gene: -